This T cell receptor (beta chain) was captured by sequencing in a study of cytomegalovirus exposure and HLA in healthy donors. Study outcomes and limitations: In a later analysis, HLA-associated beta chains showed higher expansion and lower generation probabilities than comparable chains. The study carried out a later analysis of TCR beta sequences. It associated some 17,000 of them with specific HLA alleles at a false discovery rate of 0.05. Judged likely to be a sequencing artifact was a cluster of highly shared sequence variants. Researchers catalogued 164 TCR beta chains as cytomegalovirus-associated.

This CDR3 region has 14 residues. The germline gives CDR1 SNHLY, CDR2 FYNNEI. Between the trimmed V and J ends, which lost 6 bases and 7 bases, there was a span of 13 bases. As regards this clone: Its target is unknown.

Both 60 Vbeta primers and 13 Jbeta primers went into the PCR. Generated by immunoSEQ multiplex PCR, the TCRdb table keeps only in-frame clones and is missing some. The sample holds roughly 290,000 clones, 85% to 90% seen once. This TCR was recovered from a woman aged 18-29 years in good health and CMV-seronegative. The specimen sequenced was PBMCs. The chain couples TRBV2 to TRBJ1-6; TRBD1 might be the D (5 bases). The DNA for the CDR3 is TGTGCCAGCAGCACAAGGGGTCAAAATTCACCCCTCCACTTT. As protein: CASSTRGQNSPLHF.